The T cell receptor (beta chain) described here comes from a study of cytomegalovirus exposure and HLA in healthy donors. Across the study: The same platform was used for the 100 to 150 validation repertoires and the 650 to 800 first-cohort repertoires, a later analysis reported. Study conclusions and caveats: The study recorded 150 to 200 TCR beta chains that were cytomegalovirus-associated.

About this clone itself: Its antigen is not identified.

Here immunoSEQ multiplex PCR was the method, and the copy in TCRdb shows in-frame clones only, minus some. The sample has some 98,000 clones, 87% seen once. The CDR3 is made up of 19 amino acids. The V segment lost 0 bases and the J segment 1 base; nucleotides outside the gene matches: 11. Germline assignment: CDR1 SGHAT and CDR2 FQDESV (reference sequence). This chain joins TRBV11-1 and TRBJ2-2, with 7 bases that match TRBD2. This clonotype originated in a woman in her thirties in good health and CMV-seronegative. The sequencing sample was made of PBMCs. The CDR3 nucleotides read TGTGCCAGCAGCTTAGCTCTAGGCCGGGAGCGGGAGAACACCGGGGAGCTGTTTTTT. It yields the protein CASSLALGRERENTGELFF.